This T cell receptor beta chain emerged from a study of T cell repertoires in cytomegalovirus infection. About the research overall: It was recently identified HLA-C-restricted and well-studied HLA-B-restricted CMV epitopes that the study used. Both a matching HLA type and CMV infection were indicated by public TCR beta signatures.

This clonotype has ten or more counts. Its antigen is not known. Study-level findings and limits: It was HLA-C-restricted CMV-specific TCR beta clonotypes that dominated the response ex vivo. Cumulated frequencies of public TCR beta families served to identify carriers of CMV plus the relevant HLA.

TCRdb independently ran MiXCR on the reads; one entry per CDR3 protein. This sample yields some 500,000 distinct CDR3 sequences, of which almost 40% are seen a single time; about half belongs to the top ten. The sequences come from cultured PBMCs, collected from culture after CMV antigen stimulation. The receptor was derived from a human donor in good health (CMV status not recorded). Some clones in this sample may be carry-over from other donors' samples.

Written as DNA, the CDR3 is TGTGCCAGCAGCCCCACTTTGGGAGATACGCAGTATTTT. Its translation: CASSPTLGDTQYF. The chain recombines TRBV7-2 with TRBJ2-3, with no clear D. Trimming left V 5 bases short and J 5 bases short, with 11 bases between. Germline V gene data show CDR1 as SGHTA and CDR2 as FQGNSA. CDR3 length equals 13 residues.